This TCR beta chain was obtained from a study of CD8+ T cells in alopecia areata (dated by TCRdb to 2016 to 2019). Context from the whole study: The treated patients took part in an open-label pilot trial in which moderate-to-severe alopecia areata was treated with oral tofacitinib at 5 to 10 mg twice daily. Tofacitinib was administered for 6 to 18 months, and 6 months of follow-up off drug were then conducted to assess delayed response and recurrence. For the treated patients, the SALT score, which quantifies what percentage of scalp surface area is affected, served as the measure of disease severity. The study used high-throughput TCRbeta sequencing to examine T cell clonal expansion in alopecia areata, in both the C3H/HeJ mouse model and human patients. In humans, TCRbeta sequencing was performed on scalp tissue and on sorted CD4+ and CD8+ peripheral blood T cells from healthy controls and from patients with patchy or totalis/universalis alopecia areata. Tofacitinib-treated patients had biopsies at baseline and at 4 and 24 weeks of treatment, with a later scalp biopsy in several patients. Scalp clonality was compared among normal scalp (n=4), patchy alopecia areata scalp (n=8), and alopecia totalis/universalis scalp (n=8). RNA was extracted with the PAXgene miRNA kit for fixed scalp, the miRNeasy kit for PBMCs, and the RNeasy kit for mouse skin. TCRbeta CDR3 regions were amplified by immunoSEQ multiplex PCR using 35 Vbeta forward and 13 Jbeta reverse primers.

The library was generated by the immunoSEQ multiplex PCR assay. RNA was extracted from all samples and reverse transcribed into cDNA as template for TCR sequencing. First-strand cDNA was synthesized with SuperScript III using a 2:1 mix of oligo-dT and random hexamers. A synthetic immune receptor repertoire was used to measure amplification bias, and any remaining bias was corrected computationally. The paper's data handling went like this. Raw reads were preprocessed to remove errors, and CDR3 was defined by IMGT conventions from the conserved cysteine to phenylalanine. Clonality was computed as 1 minus the Shannon entropy, with the entropy normalized by log2 of the number of productive unique TCRs. Scalp TCRbeta sequences were cross-referenced with sorted blood CD4 and CD8 repertoires so that the CD4 or CD8 identity of scalp clones could be inferred. The table comes from immuneACCESS by way of TCRdb, which keeps in-frame sequences with V and J called. Part of the clones is missing from these tables; in studies checked, under half for an unresolved V gene and the rest for unknown reasons. V and J calls plus clone size are reproduced from that table; the DNA served to infer D and trimming. Within this sample are hundreds of thousands of clones, with 55% to 75% of them counted one time only. The top ten clonotypes cover approximately 1.7% of the sample.

Interpreted using the paper, the time point label stands for: about 25 weeks on oral tofacitinib. The sample's treatment or condition label, in plain terms: oral pan-JAK inhibitor, 5-10 mg twice daily. Peripheral blood and lesional scalp punch biopsies were obtained from patients with alopecia areata. After PBMCs were isolated by density centrifugation and stained for CD3, CD4 and CD8, a FACSAria was used to sort CD4+ and CD8+ T cells. The junction shows trimming of 4 bases on V and 14 bases on J, plus 14 bases between the germline ends. CDR1 and CDR2 are read off the germline V gene as SNHLY and FYNNEI. Spanning cysteine to phenylalanine, the CDR3 consists of 11 amino acids. Kept here is only the CDR3 DNA, which spans 33 bases and is read in frame from base 1. Results the study describes overall, beyond this receptor: Resident alphabeta T cells in normal human skin are also sequenced, complicating scalp TCR repertoire analysis, unlike mouse skin dominated by gammadelta T cells. Compared with mice, TCR sequences shared between patients were less clear, possibly partly because of HLA diversity across the patient population. During tofacitinib treatment, many expanded lesional clones stuck around in both scalp and blood, and this persistence may partly explain why relapse happens after treatment is stopped. The treated cohort was small, with a single nonresponder, so links between baseline CD8+ expansion and response need larger studies. Higher clonality and more expanded CD8+ clones were observed in lesional scalp than in normal scalp, particularly in alopecia totalis/universalis, a finding suggestive of antigenic drive. Tofacitinib significantly lowered scalp clonality and the number of expanded CD8+ clones among the top 100 scalp clones.

In the case of this clone: This clone's antigen is unknown. No much larger clone is present one base from it, and per-base qualities are unavailable.

The receptor was isolated from a human donor with alopecia areata. This receptor chain uses TRBV2 and TRBJ1-2; no D gene call is confident. Sample: CD4+ T cells sorted from blood, taken at week 24, from a patient treated with tofacitinib. The nucleotides read TGTGCCAGCAGTGTAATAGGACCGGGTACCTTC. It is translated as CASSVIGPGTF.